This is a list of T cell receptor beta chains from one sample in a study of cytomegalovirus exposure and HLA in healthy donors. Generated by immunoSEQ multiplex PCR, the TCRdb table keeps only in-frame clones and is missing some. The table lists fewer than 200,000 clones, approximately 70% of them singletons. Sequenced sample: PBMCs. These TCRs come from a human donor in good health. The CDR3 runs from the conserved cysteine through the conserved F or W. Each record gives: D gene, V gene, J gene, clone size, CDR3 protein, CDR3 DNA. The D gene is left open where the match is weak. Clone size appears in some rows only: once, few, many, or a class for an expanded clone.

D gene: -; V gene: TRBV5-5; J gene: TRBJ1-1; clone size: few; CDR3 protein: CASSYLSDTEAFF; CDR3 DNA: TGTGCCAGCAGCTACCTCAGCGACACTGAAGCTTTCTTT
D gene: TRBD1; V gene: TRBV29-1; J gene: TRBJ2-1; clone size: -; CDR3 protein: CSVEGDSTYNEQFF; CDR3 DNA: TGCAGCGTTGAAGGGGACAGCACCTACAATGAGCAGTTCTTC
D gene: TRBD1; V gene: TRBV5-8; J gene: TRBJ1-3; clone size: few; CDR3 protein: CASSLGQGIAGNTIYF; CDR3 DNA: TGTGCCAGCAGCCTAGGACAGGGGATTGCTGGAAACACCATATATTTT
D gene: -; V gene: TRBV6-5; J gene: TRBJ2-7; clone size: -; CDR3 protein: CASSYVNEQYF; CDR3 DNA: TGTGCCAGCAGTTACGTCAACGAGCAGTACTTC
D gene: TRBD2; V gene: TRBV6-5; J gene: TRBJ2-5; clone size: -; CDR3 protein: CASRDGGAGETQYF; CDR3 DNA: TGTGCCAGCAGGGACGGGGGGGCCGGTGAGACCCAGTACTTC
D gene: TRBD1; V gene: TRBV7-9; J gene: TRBJ1-3; clone size: -; CDR3 protein: CASSENRGDGNTIYF; CDR3 DNA: TGTGCCAGCAGCGAAAACAGGGGAGATGGAAACACCATATATTTT
D gene: -; V gene: TRBV19; J gene: TRBJ2-3; clone size: few; CDR3 protein: CASSPQLARLTDTQYF; CDR3 DNA: TGTGCCAGTAGTCCACAATTAGCGCGTCTTACAGATACGCAGTATTTT
D gene: TRBD2; V gene: TRBV19; J gene: TRBJ2-7; clone size: -; CDR3 protein: CASSYSGGAYEQYF; CDR3 DNA: TGTGCCAGCTCCTATAGCGGGGGGGCCTACGAGCAGTACTTC
D gene: TRBD1; V gene: TRBV27; J gene: TRBJ1-1; clone size: -; CDR3 protein: CASSSRQGLGTEAFF; CDR3 DNA: TGTGCCAGCAGTTCCCGACAGGGGTTGGGCACTGAAGCTTTCTTT
D gene: -; V gene: TRBV29-1; J gene: TRBJ2-1; clone size: -; CDR3 protein: CSADFGSYNEQFF; CDR3 DNA: TGCAGCGCGGACTTCGGCTCCTACAATGAGCAGTTCTTC
D gene: TRBD2; V gene: TRBV6-1; J gene: TRBJ2-7; clone size: -; CDR3 protein: CASSEIAGVWYEQYF; CDR3 DNA: TGTGCCAGCAGTGAGATAGCGGGTGTTTGGTACGAGCAGTACTTC
D gene: -; V gene: TRBV5-8; J gene: TRBJ1-5; clone size: -; CDR3 protein: CASSLAPLMLQPQHF; CDR3 DNA: TGTGCCAGCAGCTTGGCCCCCCTAATGCTACAGCCCCAGCATTTT
D gene: TRBD1; V gene: TRBV30; J gene: TRBJ1-1; clone size: -; CDR3 protein: CAWRDPTGDETTEAFF; CDR3 DNA: TGTGCCTGGAGAGACCCAACAGGGGATGAGACCACTGAAGCTTTCTTT
D gene: -; V gene: TRBV7-2; J gene: TRBJ2-2; clone size: -; CDR3 protein: CASSLSRATGELFF; CDR3 DNA: TGTGCCAGCAGCTTAAGCAGGGCCACCGGGGAGCTGTTTTTT
D gene: TRBD1; V gene: TRBV5-5; J gene: TRBJ1-1; clone size: few; CDR3 protein: CASSLGEGGRNTEAFF; CDR3 DNA: TGTGCCAGCAGCTTGGGGGAAGGGGGCCGTAACACTGAAGCTTTCTTT
D gene: -; V gene: TRBV7-9; J gene: TRBJ2-5; clone size: -; CDR3 protein: CASSFRGQYQETQYF; CDR3 DNA: TGTGCCAGCAGCTTCCGGGGACAATACCAAGAGACCCAGTACTTC
D gene: -; V gene: TRBV5-1; J gene: TRBJ2-3; clone size: -; CDR3 protein: CASSPRGAGSSTDTQYF; CDR3 DNA: TGCGCCAGCAGCCCCCGAGGGGCGGGGTCTAGCACAGATACGCAGTATTTT
D gene: -; V gene: TRBV7-2; J gene: TRBJ1-1; clone size: -; CDR3 protein: CASSLATVWGVNTEAFF; CDR3 DNA: TGTGCCAGCAGCTTAGCAACGGTCTGGGGAGTAAACACTGAAGCTTTCTTT
D gene: -; V gene: TRBV5-1; J gene: TRBJ2-1; clone size: -; CDR3 protein: CASTPSGSSYNEQFF; CDR3 DNA: TGCGCCAGCACCCCCTCCGGGAGCTCCTACAATGAGCAGTTCTTC
D gene: -; V gene: TRBV7-8; J gene: TRBJ2-7; clone size: -; CDR3 protein: CASRRGTYEQYF; CDR3 DNA: TGTGCCAGCAGGAGGGGGACCTACGAGCAGTACTTC
D gene: -; V gene: TRBV6-6; J gene: TRBJ1-5; clone size: -; CDR3 protein: CASSSASNQPQHF; CDR3 DNA: TGTGCCAGCAGTTCAGCGAGCAATCAGCCCCAGCATTTT
D gene: TRBD1; V gene: TRBV10-1; J gene: TRBJ1-2; clone size: -; CDR3 protein: CASSGGTVGGYTF; CDR3 DNA: TGCGCCAGCAGTGGAGGGACAGTCGGCGGCTACACCTTC
D gene: TRBD2; V gene: TRBV7-9; J gene: TRBJ2-5; clone size: -; CDR3 protein: CASSPPTASGGAWETQYF; CDR3 DNA: TGTGCCAGCAGCCCCCCTACTGCCAGCGGGGGGGCTTGGGAGACCCAGTACTTC
D gene: -; V gene: TRBV6-5; J gene: TRBJ1-1; clone size: -; CDR3 protein: CASSYATNGRTRAFF; CDR3 DNA: TGTGCCAGCAGTTACGCGACGAATGGGAGGACTAGAGCTTTCTTT
D gene: -; V gene: TRBV6-5; J gene: TRBJ1-2; clone size: -; CDR3 protein: CASSPPGGALGYTF; CDR3 DNA: TGTGCCAGCAGTCCCCCGGGGGGGGCGCTTGGCTACACCTTC
D gene: -; V gene: TRBV5-6; J gene: TRBJ1-3; clone size: -; CDR3 protein: CASSRITSSGNTIYF; CDR3 DNA: TGTGCCAGCAGCCGCATAACGAGCTCTGGAAACACCATATATTTT
D gene: -; V gene: TRBV14; J gene: TRBJ2-3; clone size: -; CDR3 protein: CASEPLRADTQYF; CDR3 DNA: TGTGCCAGCGAACCCCTGCGCGCAGATACGCAGTATTTT
D gene: -; V gene: TRBV7-6; J gene: TRBJ2-7; clone size: few; CDR3 protein: CASSYNQGTYYEQYF; CDR3 DNA: TGTGCCAGCAGCTATAACCAGGGGACGTACTACGAGCAGTACTTC
D gene: -; V gene: TRBV9; J gene: TRBJ1-1; clone size: -; CDR3 protein: CASSVAESMNTEAFF; CDR3 DNA: TGTGCCAGCAGCGTAGCGGAGAGCATGAACACTGAAGCTTTCTTT
D gene: TRBD1; V gene: TRBV27; J gene: TRBJ1-5; clone size: -; CDR3 protein: CASSLQGTANQPQHF; CDR3 DNA: TGTGCCAGCAGTTTACAGGGGACAGCTAATCAGCCCCAGCATTTT
D gene: -; V gene: TRBV6-5; J gene: TRBJ1-6; clone size: -; CDR3 protein: CASRGAIEAPLHF; CDR3 DNA: TGTGCCAGCAGGGGGGCCATTGAGGCACCCCTCCACTTT
D gene: -; V gene: TRBV6-6; J gene: TRBJ1-3; clone size: few; CDR3 protein: CASRPTGQSGNTIYF; CDR3 DNA: TGTGCCAGCAGGCCAACAGGACAGTCTGGAAACACCATATATTTT
D gene: -; V gene: TRBV6-5; J gene: TRBJ1-5; clone size: -; CDR3 protein: CASRDSFNQPQHF; CDR3 DNA: TGTGCCAGCAGGGACAGTTTTAATCAGCCCCAGCATTTT